Listed here is a single TCR beta chain. This clonotype was detected only a few times. Which antigen it targets is not known. The sample holds no much larger clone one base away, and base qualities are not on file. A distance of 9 bases separates the germline ends of V and J, which lose 1 base and 5 bases respectively. The CDR3 holds 13 amino acids from the cysteine to the phenylalanine. CDR3 DNA is the only sequence kept; it has 39 bases, read in frame from the first base. The germline V gene (reference sequence) specifies DFQATT as CDR1 and SNEGSKA as CDR2. The data were taken from a study of neurological immune-mediated disorders (dated by TCRdb to between 2018 and 2021). In the study overall: Among the roughly 34 multiple sclerosis patients, 31 had relapsing-remitting MS and 3 had secondary progressive MS. Peripheral blood TCR-beta repertoires from HTLV-I-associated myelopathy (HAM/TSP) patients, multiple sclerosis patients and healthy controls were compared by UMI-based sequencing. Alongside PBMC samples, the set of about 97 TCR-beta libraries contained longitudinal samples, technical triplicates, and paired CD4+ and CD8+ T-cell subsets that had been sorted. The cohort was made up of approximately 71 subjects, consisting of about 15 HAM/TSP patients, roughly 35 multiple sclerosis patients and around 20 healthy controls.

Study-level results and caveats: No clinical or MRI features were associated with the MS cluster, and the authors said that larger cohorts are needed. No identical CDR3 amino acid sequences were shared among expanded clones across subjects, suggesting private TCR-beta repertoires in all groups. In phylogenetic analysis, the repertoires of 18 of 34 MS patients grouped into a cluster of related CDR3 sequences, which suggests a possible signature at the repertoire level. TCR clonal expansion was highest in HAM/TSP patients and lowest in MS patients, with MS patients falling below even healthy controls.

For unsorted PBMC libraries, 2 million PBMCs were used after storage in RNAlater at -80 degrees C until RNA extraction. The multiple sclerosis patients were enrolled in a US clinical protocol that evaluated disease progression with magnetic resonance imaging. Peripheral blood was subjected to Ficoll-Hypaque density gradient centrifugation to isolate PBMCs, which were then cryopreserved in liquid nitrogen. To synthesize cDNA, template-switch 5'RACE was performed with a primer carrying a 10-nucleotide random unique molecular identifier so that each TCR transcript was tagged. Every sequencing run yielded over 190 million TCR-beta sequences covering 15-18 subjects. The RNeasy kit was used for extraction of total RNA. Using the KAPA Real-time Library Amplification kit, TCR-beta VDJ regions were amplified with primers for the TCR constant region and the 5'RACE anchor. A first PCR added sample indexes and Illumina adaptors, after which a second PCR increased the library yield. The roughly 650 bp TCR product was size-selected on a 2% E-gel SizeSelection system after Ampure bead purification. Before pooling, libraries had their quality checked on a Bioanalyzer, their concentration measured with Qubit, and their quantity determined with the Kapa Library Quantification kit. Paired-end 2 x 150 bp sequencing of the libraries was performed on an Illumina HiSeq 2500. To increase sequence diversity, roughly 24-32% phiX was spiked into each library pool. On the authors' methods: Quality-filtered reads were processed with the UMI-based MiGEC pipeline, and over 75% of raw TCR sequences were removed by the MiGEC pipeline during error correction. VDJ genes were aligned to IMGT germline references, and clonotypes were defined by unique CDR3 amino acid sequence plus V-J genes. Clonal expansion, Shannon diversity and CDR3 relatedness (CalcPairwiseDistances, ClusterSamples) were evaluated with VDJtools, and phylogenetic trees were built with CLCbio workbench. Expanded clones were defined as having at least 8 unique UMIs, based on coefficient-of-variation modelling across technical triplicates. TCRdb trimmed the raw reads at Q25, called clones with MiXCR and kept productive beta chains. Every CDR3 protein is listed once, alongside the most common genes and DNA of its rows. These V and J calls derive from TCRdb rather than the authors' analysis. In this sample the table shows about 66,000 distinct CDR3 sequences, around 3.9% of which occur a single time. 1% to 1.5% of the sample rests with the top ten.

The chain employs TRBV20-1 and TRBJ2-1; no D gene can be assigned with confidence. The TCR originated in a man aged 25 to 40 with multiple sclerosis. The material sequenced was PBMCs. The nucleotide sequence is TGCAGTGCTAGAGTTACCGACCACAATGAGCAGTTCTTC. Translated, it reads CSARVTDHNEQFF.